The clone carrying this T cell receptor beta chain showed up just a few times. Its antigen is currently unknown. The data are from a study of T cells after yellow fever vaccination. The CDR3 is 12 amino acids. The J segment lost 6 bases and the V segment lost 6 bases, leaving 5 bases of the junction unmatched. Germline V CDR1 and CDR2: DFQATT, SNEGSKA (reference sequence). Study-wide results and limits: Just a small share of clonotypes turned up in the CD4 compartment as well as the CD8 compartment.

Via MiXCR, TCRdb re-called the 5' RACE reads, giving one row per CDR3 protein. The data contain 350,000 to 450,000 distinct CDR3 sequences, roughly 6.2% of them seen just once; the ten biggest clones take up around 16%. Sample: PBMCs, taken 5 days after the yellow fever booster vaccination. The V gene is TRBV20-1, the J gene TRBJ2-7; 10 bases match TRBD2. The source is a young man who received the YFV17D yellow fever vaccine. The CDR3 DNA reads TGCAGTGCCAGGACTAGCGGTTTCGAGCAGTACTTC. Translating it yields CSARTSGFEQYF.